This T cell receptor (beta chain) was profiled in a study of blood T cells in healthy people across ages. General study findings and limits: Higher diversity and more naive CD4+ cells were features of long-lived donors, compared to aged donors.

As for this clonotype: The antigen is undetermined.

Ranging in age from about 6 to 95, the donors were healthy Caucasian individuals from Russia. Each donor supplied roughly 9.1 milliliters of peripheral blood. CDR1 is SQVTM, CDR2 ANQGSEA, per germline. The CDR3 has 13 residues. V was clipped by 5 bases and J by 5 bases, with 16 bases between them. It was with a sample-barcoded 5' primer and a J-beta primer mix that a second PCR of roughly 7 to 12 cycles was run. Through a template-switch adaptor with 12 random nucleotides, each cDNA molecule received a tag. TCRdb reprocessed the 5' RACE reads via MiXCR and lists one record per CDR3 protein. The profile shows 800,000 to 1,000,000 distinct CDR3 sequences, 45% to 50% of them singletons.

The J gene is TRBJ2-7, the V gene TRBV29-1, with D maybe TRBD1 (5 bases). Input material: blood. The sequence was obtained from a man between 25 and 39 years old in good health. The CDR3 bases are TGCAGCGTTTATCAGGGATTCGTCCACGAGCAGTACTTC. This sequence encodes CSVYQGFVHEQYF.